The 4 T cell receptor beta chains below come from one sample, sequenced in a study of T cell repertoires in cytomegalovirus infection. A single record per CDR3 protein comes from TCRdb applying MiXCR to the reads. The data contain fewer than 550,000 distinct CDR3 sequences, about 33% of them singletons. Sequencing input: PBMCs. The receptor source for this set is a human donor in good health (CMV status not recorded). Some clones in this sample may be carry-over from other donors' samples.

In the case of this clonotype: It may be a read error: a sequence one base away is much more abundant. The chain employs TRBV7-2 and TRBJ2-3, with 14 bases that match TRBD2. Germline V gene sequence: CDR1 SGHTA, CDR2 FQGNSA. CDR3 length equals 16 residues. CDR3 sequence (DNA): TGTGCCTGCAGCCGGACTAGCGGGGGGAGCACAGATACGCAGTATTTT. Protein product: CACSRTSGGSTDTQYF.

The rearrangement uses TRBV2 and TRBJ2-5, with D possibly matching TRBD2 (5 bases). From germline, CDR1 is SNHLY and CDR2 FYNNEI. The CDR3 spans 12 residues. V was shortened by 8 bases and J by 5 bases, with 12 bases between the two germline ends. This CDR3 reads CASDAGDETQYF. CDR3 sequence (DNA): TGTGCCAGCGACGCCGGGGATGAGACCCAGTACTTC.

Turning to this clonotype: The CDR3 does not close with the conserved phenylalanine or tryptophan, likely indicating a read error. The rearrangement links TRBV6-1 to TRBJ1-2; D is undetermined. Per the germline V gene, CDR1 is MNHNS and CDR2 is SASEGT. V gave up 6 bases and J gave up 2 bases, with 7 bases separating them. The CDR3 length is 12 residues. CDR3 sequence (DNA): TGTGCCAGCAGCGTTTTAAACTATGGCTACACCTTA. Amino acid sequence: CASSVLNYGYTL.

Ten or more counts support this clonotype. This chain links TRBV12-3 or TRBV12-4 with TRBJ1-1; no firm D call. CDR3 length: 14 residues. Deletions cut 7 bases from V and 7 bases from J, with 19 bases between. CDR3 DNA sequence: TGTGCCAGCACCAAAAACGCGCCCCCGGGTGAAGCTTTCTTT. Translating it yields CASTKNAPPGEAFF.